This is a list of T cell receptor beta chains from one sample in a study of identical twins. TCRdb reanalysed the 5' RACE reads using MiXCR and keeps one entry per CDR3 protein. The data contain about 810,000 distinct CDR3 sequences, roughly an eighth of them singletons. The sample was also linked to a second study, of yellow fever vaccine responses in identical twins.

The sequenced sample was PBMCs. The source is a woman between 18 and 29 years old in good health. Each CDR3 is given without its conserved first and last residue. Fields, in order: V gene, clone size, J gene, CDR3 length, CDR3 protein. Expanded clones are given a class, and other clones once, few, many or no size at all.

>TRBV21-1|few|TRBJ2-5|10
ASSKAPETQY
>TRBV12-3/TRBV12-4|.|TRBJ1-6|11
ASTDKGKSPLH
>TRBV20-1|.|TRBJ2-3|14
SAARGGVVLTDTQY
>TRBV12-3/TRBV12-4|many|TRBJ2-1|11
ASSFRGYNEQF
>TRBV2|.|TRBJ2-1|15
ASSPRALAGGANEQF
>TRBV6-2/TRBV6-3|few|TRBJ2-2|13
ASSYRGQGTGELF
>TRBV20-1|.|TRBJ1-1|10
SAPGGGEEAF
>TRBV5-1|few|TRBJ2-1|14
ASSSGSVLADNEQF
>TRBV5-1|.|TRBJ2-7|14
ASSLAGTSGMYEQY
>TRBV24-1|.|TRBJ1-1|14
ATSDDPDGKPSKVF
>TRBV7-9|few|TRBJ1-1|13
ASSLGRGQYTEAF
>TRBV7-9|.|TRBJ2-7|15
ASSLVGSGALNYEQY
>TRBV5-1|.|TRBJ1-2|11
ASSLAGINLAT
>TRBV15|.|TRBJ2-7|13
ATSGGGGRPYEQY
>TRBV5-1|few|TRBJ2-7|13
ASSLRDLGSYEQY
>TRBV4-1|.|TRBJ2-1|13
ASTFRGGPIDEQF
>TRBV20-1|.|TRBJ2-3|9
SAPVGNTQY
>TRBV7-2|few|TRBJ2-1|13
ASSLVSSGGFEQF
>TRBV11-2|many|TRBJ1-3|11
ASSSDRGNTIY
>TRBV10-3|.|TRBJ2-5|12
AIAHGQTQETQY
>TRBV3-1|.|TRBJ2-4|10
ASRQGGSIQY
>TRBV5-5|few|TRBJ2-2|14
ASSAIGQLNTGELF
>TRBV2|.|TRBJ2-2|17
AISLRTSGSYLSTGELF
>TRBV6-5|.|TRBJ2-1|15
ASSYHLGGANYNEQF
>TRBV7-9|.|TRBJ2-2|14
ASLSGHPLSTGELF
>TRBV28|.|TRBJ2-5|11
ASKTGRAETQY
>TRBV12-3/TRBV12-4|many|TRBJ2-1|12
ASSLGSVASEQF
>TRBV29-1|.|TRBJ1-1|12
SGTGGVSNTEAF
>TRBV12-5|.|TRBJ2-1|20
ASGLVLGGLAGGPYGYNEQF
>TRBV10-3|few|TRBJ2-5|16
AISESTSGSKPQETQY
>TRBV29-1|.|TRBJ2-1|11
SVERGPLAEQF
>TRBV19|.|TRBJ1-3|15
ASSNPGQGSSGNTIY
>TRBV12-3/TRBV12-4|many|TRBJ1-2|10
ASSLRWNGYT
>TRBV4-2|.|TRBJ2-1|15
ASSQVGGTGAYNEQF
>TRBV2|.|TRBJ2-6|13
ASKTKSSGANVLT
>TRBV12-3/TRBV12-4|many|TRBJ2-1|11
AGVSGHGYEQF
>TRBV5-1|.|TRBJ2-7|14
ASSTPSSGSTLEQY
>TRBV27|.|TRBJ2-7|11
ASSFRHLGEQY
>TRBV7-8|few|TRBJ2-1|15
ASSWGGSGTRYNEQF
>TRBV6-6|many|TRBJ1-2|11
ASSPGPRAGYT
>TRBV3-1|.|TRBJ2-3|12
ASSPGHQSDTQY
>TRBV7-9|.|TRBJ2-1|10
ASRGTGGEQF
>TRBV29-1|.|TRBJ2-5|12
SAGGARLSGTQY
>TRBV10-3|.|TRBJ2-3|16
AISEVTGGIGNTDTQY
>TRBV28|.|TRBJ2-7|12
ASSLITGVGEQY
>TRBV4-2|.|TRBJ2-1|17
ASSRFGGTRIHCDNEQF
>TRBV28|.|TRBJ2-7|11
ASSLGWGYEQY
>TRBV20-1|few|TRBJ1-5|12
SALRQGPNQPQH
>TRBV5-6|few|TRBJ2-1|12
ASSQREGWHEQF
>TRBV20-1|.|TRBJ2-3|13
SARAPVFPTDTQY
>TRBV6-5|few|TRBJ2-6|15
ASSNNDRFSGANVLT
>TRBV6-5|few|TRBJ1-5|12
ASSYRGTNQPQH